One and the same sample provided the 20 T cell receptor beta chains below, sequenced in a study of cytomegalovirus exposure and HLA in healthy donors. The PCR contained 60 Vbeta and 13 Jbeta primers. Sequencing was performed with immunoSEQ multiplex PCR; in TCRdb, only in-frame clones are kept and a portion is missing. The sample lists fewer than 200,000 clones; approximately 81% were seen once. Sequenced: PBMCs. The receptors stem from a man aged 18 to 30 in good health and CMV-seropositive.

CDR3: CAWSVLRWQGAAEAFF. CDR3 nucleotide sequence: TGTGCCTGGAGTGTACTCCGTTGGCAGGGGGCCGCTGAAGCTTTCTTT. V gene TRBV30 combines with J gene TRBJ1-1; 8 positions match TRBD1. Germline-derived CDR1 and CDR2 are GTSNPN and SVGIG (reference sequence). The CDR3 consists of 16 residues. V shed 0 bases, J shed 6 bases, and the junction held 12 bases outside the gene matches.

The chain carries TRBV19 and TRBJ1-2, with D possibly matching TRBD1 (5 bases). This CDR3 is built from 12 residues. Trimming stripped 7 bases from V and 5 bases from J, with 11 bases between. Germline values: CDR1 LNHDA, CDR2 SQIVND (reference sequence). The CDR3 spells CASTSDRYGYTF. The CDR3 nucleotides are TGTGCCAGTACCTCTGACAGATATGGCTACACCTTC.

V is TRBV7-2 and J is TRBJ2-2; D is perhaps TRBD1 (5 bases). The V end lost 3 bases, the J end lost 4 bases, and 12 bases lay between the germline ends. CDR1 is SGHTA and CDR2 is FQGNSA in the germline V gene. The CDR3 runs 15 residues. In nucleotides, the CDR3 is TGTGCCAGCAGCTTCAGGGAAAGTTCCACCGGGGAGCTGTTTTTT. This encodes CASSFRESSTGELFF.

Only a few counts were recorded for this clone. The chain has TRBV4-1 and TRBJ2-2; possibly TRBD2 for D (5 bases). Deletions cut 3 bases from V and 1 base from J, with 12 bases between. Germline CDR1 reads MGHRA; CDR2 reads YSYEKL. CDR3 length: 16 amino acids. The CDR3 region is CASSHTRSKNTGELFF. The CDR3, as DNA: TGCGCCAGCAGCCACACTAGAAGTAAGAACACCGGGGAGCTGTTTTTT.

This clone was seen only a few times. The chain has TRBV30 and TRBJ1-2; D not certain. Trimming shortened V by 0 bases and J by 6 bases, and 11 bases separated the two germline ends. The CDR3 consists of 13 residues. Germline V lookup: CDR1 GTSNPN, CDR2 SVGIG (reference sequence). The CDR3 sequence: CAWSVLGRDGYTF. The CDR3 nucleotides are TGTGCCTGGAGTGTATTAGGCCGGGATGGCTACACCTTC.

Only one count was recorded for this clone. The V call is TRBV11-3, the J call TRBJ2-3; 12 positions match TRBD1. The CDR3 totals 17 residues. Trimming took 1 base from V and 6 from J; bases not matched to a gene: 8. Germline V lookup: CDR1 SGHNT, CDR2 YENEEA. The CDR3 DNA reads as TGTGCCAGCAGCTTAGTAGGGGGACAGGGGGCGACGGATACGCAGTATTTT. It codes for CASSLVGGQGATDTQYF.

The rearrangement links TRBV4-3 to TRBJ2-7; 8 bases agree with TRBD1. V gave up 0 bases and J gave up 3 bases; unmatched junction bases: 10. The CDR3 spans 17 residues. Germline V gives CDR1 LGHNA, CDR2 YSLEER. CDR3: CASSQELVGTGGYEQYF. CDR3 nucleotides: TGCGCCAGCAGCCAAGAGTTGGTCGGAACAGGGGGCTACGAGCAGTACTTC.

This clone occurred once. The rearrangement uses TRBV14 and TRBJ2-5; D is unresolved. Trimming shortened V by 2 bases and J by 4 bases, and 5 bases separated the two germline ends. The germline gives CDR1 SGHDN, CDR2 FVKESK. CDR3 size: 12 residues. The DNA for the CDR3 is TGTGCCAGCAGCCAACTCGGAGAGACCCAGTACTTC. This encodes CASSQLGETQYF.

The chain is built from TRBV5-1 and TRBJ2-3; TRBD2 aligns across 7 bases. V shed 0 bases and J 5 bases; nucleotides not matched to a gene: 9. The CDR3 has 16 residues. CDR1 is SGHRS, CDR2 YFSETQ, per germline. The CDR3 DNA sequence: TGCGCCAGCAGCTTGGTAGAGCGGGGTTCCAGAGATACGCAGTATTTT. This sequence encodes CASSLVERGSRDTQYF.

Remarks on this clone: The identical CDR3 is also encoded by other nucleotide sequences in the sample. CDR3 nucleotides: TGTGCCAGCAGTTTGAACTCAAATCAGCCCCAGCATTTT. Translating it yields CASSLNSNQPQHF. This chain links TRBV6-5 with TRBJ1-5, with D hard to call. The germline gives CDR1 MNHEY, CDR2 SVGAGI. The V end was cut by 4 bases, the J end by 4 bases, with 8 bases between. The CDR3 is 13 amino acids.

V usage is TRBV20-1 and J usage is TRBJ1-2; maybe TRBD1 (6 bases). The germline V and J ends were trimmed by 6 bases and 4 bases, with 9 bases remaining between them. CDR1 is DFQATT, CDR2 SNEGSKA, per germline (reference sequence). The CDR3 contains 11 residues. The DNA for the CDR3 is TGCAGTGCCCTAGGGGGCTATGGCTACACCTTC. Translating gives CSALGGYGYTF.

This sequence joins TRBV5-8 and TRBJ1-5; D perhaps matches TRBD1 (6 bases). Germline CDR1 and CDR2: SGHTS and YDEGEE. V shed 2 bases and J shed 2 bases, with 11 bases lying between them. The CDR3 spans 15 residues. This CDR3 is CASSFGGPGNQPQHF. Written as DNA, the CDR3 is TGTGCCAGCAGCTTCGGGGGGCCTGGCAATCAGCCCCAGCATTTT.

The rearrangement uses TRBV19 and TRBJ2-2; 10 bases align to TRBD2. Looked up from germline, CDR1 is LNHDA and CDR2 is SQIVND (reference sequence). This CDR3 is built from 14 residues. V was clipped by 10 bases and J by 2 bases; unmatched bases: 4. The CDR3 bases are TGTGCCACCGAGCGGGGGGGAAACACCGGGGAGCTGTTTTTT. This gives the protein CATERGGNTGELFF. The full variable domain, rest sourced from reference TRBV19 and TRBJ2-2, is DGGITQSPKYLFRKEGQNVTLSCEQNLNHDAMYWYRQDPGQGLRLIYYSQIVNDFQKGDIAEGYSVSREKKESFPLTVTSAQKNPTAFYLCATERGGNTGELFFGEGSRLTVL.

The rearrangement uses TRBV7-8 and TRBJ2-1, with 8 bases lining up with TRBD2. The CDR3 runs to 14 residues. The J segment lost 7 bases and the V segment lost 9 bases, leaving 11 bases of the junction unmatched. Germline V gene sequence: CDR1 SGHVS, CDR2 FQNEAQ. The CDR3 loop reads CASQVAGSRNEQFF. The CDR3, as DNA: TGTGCCAGTCAGGTAGCGGGGAGTCGGAATGAGCAGTTCTTC.

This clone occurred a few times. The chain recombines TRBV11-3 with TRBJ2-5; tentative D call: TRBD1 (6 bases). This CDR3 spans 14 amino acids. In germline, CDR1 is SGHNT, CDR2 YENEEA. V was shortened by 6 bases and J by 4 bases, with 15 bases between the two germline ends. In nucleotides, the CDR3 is TGTGCCAGCAGTCCTCCGGGACACGGAGAGACCCAGTACTTC. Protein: CASSPPGHGETQYF. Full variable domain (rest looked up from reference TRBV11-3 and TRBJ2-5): EAGVVQSPRYKIIEKKQPVAFWCNPISGHNTLYWYLQNLGQGPELLIRYENEEAVDDSQLPKDRFSAERLKGVDSTLKIQPAELGDSAVYLCASSPPGHGETQYFGPGTRLLVL.

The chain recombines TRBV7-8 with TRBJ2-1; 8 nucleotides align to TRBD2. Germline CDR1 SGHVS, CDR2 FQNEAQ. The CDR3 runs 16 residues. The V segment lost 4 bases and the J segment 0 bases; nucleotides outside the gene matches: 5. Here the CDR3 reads CASSSGTRSSYNEQFF. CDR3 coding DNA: TGTGCCAGCAGCTCCGGGACTAGGAGCTCCTACAATGAGCAGTTCTTC.

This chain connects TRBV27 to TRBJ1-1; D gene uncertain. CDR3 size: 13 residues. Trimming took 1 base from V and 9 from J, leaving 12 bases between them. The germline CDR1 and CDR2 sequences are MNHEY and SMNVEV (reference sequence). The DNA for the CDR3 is TGTGCCAGCAGTTTATTCCCACCTGAGAAAGCTTTCTTT. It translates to CASSLFPPEKAFF.

CDR3: CASSSTPGQPQHF. Here the CDR3 DNA reads TGTGCCAGCAGTTCCACCCCTGGCCAGCCCCAGCATTTT. The gene calls are TRBV11-3 and TRBJ1-5; D remains unclear. CDR1 is SGHNT and CDR2 is YENEEA in the germline V gene. V shed 6 bases and J shed 7 bases, with 13 bases lying between them. The CDR3 has 13 residues.

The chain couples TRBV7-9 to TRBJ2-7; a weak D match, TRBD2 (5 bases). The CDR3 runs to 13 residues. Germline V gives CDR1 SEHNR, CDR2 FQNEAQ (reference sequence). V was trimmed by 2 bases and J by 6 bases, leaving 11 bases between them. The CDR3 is CASSLSGSGEQYF. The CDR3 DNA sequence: TGTGCCAGCAGCTTATCGGGGAGCGGCGAGCAGTACTTC. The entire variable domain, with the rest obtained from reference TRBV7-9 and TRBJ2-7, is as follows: DTGVSQNPRHKITKRGQNVTFRCDPISEHNRLYWYRQTLGQGPEFLTYFQNEAQLEKSRLLSDRFSAERPKGSFSTLEIQRTEQGDSAMYLCASSLSGSGEQYFGPGTRLTVT.

In DNA, the CDR3 is TGTGCCAGCACCGGGACAGAGTTTGAAGCTTTCTTT. Its protein is CASTGTEFEAFF. The rearrangement uses TRBV25-1 and TRBJ1-1; the match to TRBD1 covers 7 bases. The junction had 6 bases not matched to a gene; V was cut back by 7 bases and J by 7 bases. Looked up from germline, CDR1 is MGHDK and CDR2 is SYGVNS. The CDR3 has 12 amino acids.